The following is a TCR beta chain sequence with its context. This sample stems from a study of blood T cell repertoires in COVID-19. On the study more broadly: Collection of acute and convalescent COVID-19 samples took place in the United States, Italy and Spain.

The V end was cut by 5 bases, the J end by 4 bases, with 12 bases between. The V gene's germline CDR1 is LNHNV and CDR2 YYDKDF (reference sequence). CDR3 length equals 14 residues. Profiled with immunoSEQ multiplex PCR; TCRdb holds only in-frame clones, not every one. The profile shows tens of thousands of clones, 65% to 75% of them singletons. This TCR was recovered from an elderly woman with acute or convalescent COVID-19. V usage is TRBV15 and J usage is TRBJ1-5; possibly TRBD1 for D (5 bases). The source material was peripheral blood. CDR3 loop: CATSRGENNQPQHF. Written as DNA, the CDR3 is TGTGCCACCAGCCGGGGGGAGAATAATCAGCCCCAGCATTTT. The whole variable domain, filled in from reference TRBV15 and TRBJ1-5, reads DAMVIQNPRYQVTQFGKPVTLSCSQTLNHNVMYWYQQKSSQAPKLLFHYYDKDFNNEADTPDNFQSRRPNTSFCFLDIRSPGLGDTAMYLCATSRGENNQPQHFGDGTRLSIL.